Below, one T cell receptor beta chain is given with its context. What it binds is not known. V lost 0 bases and J lost 7; bases outside the gene matches: 3. This CDR3 has 14 amino acids. Germline-derived CDR1 and CDR2 are SGHRS and YFSETQ. The sample comes from a study of cytomegalovirus exposure and HLA in healthy donors. Whole-study context: Both the 120 or so validation repertoires and the 666 first-cohort repertoires used the same platform, as reported by a later analysis.

The donors were part of the validation cohort of more than 90 subjects. That cohort was separate from the first cohort, which comprised 666 subjects. Study-level results: Specificity of three CMV-associated chains for CMV antigens was verified in vitro. Associated with cytomegalovirus, according to the listing, were some 150 TCR beta chains.

The assay was immunoSEQ multiplex PCR, and TCRdb's table has in-frame clones only and misses some. Here the sample spans tens of thousands of clones, about 94% being singletons. V and J are TRBV5-1 and TRBJ2-1; 8 bases map to TRBD2. The sequencing input was PBMCs. The TCR was taken from a man aged 18 to 29 in good health and CMV-seropositive. DNA for the CDR3: TGCGCCAGCAGCTTGGTTTCGGGAGGGAATGAGCAGTTCTTC. Protein product: CASSLVSGGNEQFF.